The rows below give T cell receptor beta chains drawn from one sample of a study of OX40 agonist ivuxolimab in advanced cancers. Assay used: immunoSEQ multiplex PCR; TCRdb lists only in-frame clones, some missing. The sample contains tens of thousands of clones, more than 90% of which appear only once. The sample was CD4+ or CD8+ T cells sorted from blood, taken in a trial of the OX40 agonist ivuxolimab. The receptor source for this set is an adult with an advanced solid tumor such as melanoma, head and neck, liver or kidney cancer. Both conserved end residues are part of each CDR3. D genes are given only for firm matches. Only some rows state a clone size, as once, few, many or a class for expanded clones.

D gene: .
CDR3 length: 12
clone size: .
V gene: TRBV9
J gene: TRBJ2-7
CDR3 DNA: TGTGCCAGCAGCCCAAATAGTGGCGAGCAGTACTTC
CDR3 protein: CASSPNSGEQYF

D gene: .
CDR3 length: 14
clone size: .
V gene: TRBV27
J gene: TRBJ2-2
CDR3 DNA: TGTGCCAGCAGTGAAAGACTCATGGCCGGGGAGCTGTTTTTT
CDR3 protein: CASSERLMAGELFF

D gene: TRBD1
CDR3 length: 14
clone size: once
V gene: TRBV11-2
J gene: TRBJ2-7
CDR3 DNA: TGTGCCAGCAGCTTCGGGACAGGGCCCTACGAGCAGTACTTC
CDR3 protein: CASSFGTGPYEQYF

D gene: TRBD1
CDR3 length: 14
clone size: once
V gene: TRBV11-2
J gene: TRBJ1-2
CDR3 DNA: TGTGCCAGCAGCTTGGCGACAGGGAACTATGGCTACACCTTC
CDR3 protein: CASSLATGNYGYTF

D gene: .
CDR3 length: 13
clone size: .
V gene: TRBV6-5
J gene: TRBJ1-1
CDR3 DNA: TGTGCCAGCAGTTACGGAGGGAACACTGAAGCTTTCTTT
CDR3 protein: CASSYGGNTEAFF

D gene: .
CDR3 length: 17
clone size: .
V gene: TRBV5-6
J gene: TRBJ1-6
CDR3 DNA: TGTGCCAGCAGCCCCCTAGTCGCAGGCGAGAGTAATTCACCCCTCCACTTT
CDR3 protein: CASSPLVAGESNSPLHF

D gene: TRBD1
CDR3 length: 19
clone size: .
V gene: TRBV15
J gene: TRBJ2-6
CDR3 DNA: TGTGCCACCAGCAGGAAAATTGGACAGGCTAGCTCTGGGGCCAACGTCCTGACTTTC
CDR3 protein: CATSRKIGQASSGANVLTF

D gene: .
CDR3 length: 13
clone size: .
V gene: TRBV4-1
J gene: TRBJ2-2
CDR3 DNA: TGCGCCAGCAGCCCAGGGTTGTCCGGGGAGCTGTTTTTT
CDR3 protein: CASSPGLSGELFF

D gene: .
CDR3 length: 16
clone size: .
V gene: TRBV19
J gene: TRBJ2-7
CDR3 DNA: TGTGCCAGTAGTGGCCTCGCCTTGGGAGCTACCGACGAGCAGTACTTC
CDR3 protein: CASSGLALGATDEQYF

D gene: TRBD1
CDR3 length: 14
clone size: .
V gene: TRBV2
J gene: TRBJ1-6
CDR3 DNA: TGTGCCAGCAGAGGGACAGCAAATAATTCACCCCTCCACTTT
CDR3 protein: CASRGTANNSPLHF

D gene: .
CDR3 length: 13
clone size: .
V gene: TRBV6-1
J gene: TRBJ1-5
CDR3 DNA: TGTGCCAGCAGTGATTATTCGCAGCGGCCCCAGCATTTT
CDR3 protein: CASSDYSQRPQHF

D gene: TRBD2
CDR3 length: 17
clone size: once
V gene: TRBV5-4
J gene: TRBJ2-5
CDR3 DNA: TGTGCCAGCAGCGAGGATGGGTTAGCGGGGGGGTTGGAGACCCAGTACTTC
CDR3 protein: CASSEDGLAGGLETQYF

D gene: TRBD1
CDR3 length: 12
clone size: .
V gene: TRBV27
J gene: TRBJ2-3
CDR3 DNA: TGTGCCAGCAGTGGACAGGGGGCTGGGCAGTATTTT
CDR3 protein: CASSGQGAGQYF